The entry that follows covers one T cell receptor (beta chain) sequence. The CDR3 runs to 17 residues. With 5 bases removed from V and 1 base from J, the gap between germline ends came to 21 bases. The sample belongs to a study of patients and donors after allogeneic stem cell transplantation. TCRdb re-called the RT-PCR reads with MiXCR, one entry per CDR3 protein. The top ten clones hold roughly 6.4% of a sample with about 960,000 distinct CDR3 sequences, about 20% of them seen once. The sequenced material came from blood, either unsorted or a sorted T cell fraction (not recorded which). The TCR comes from a human donor who was either an allogeneic HSCT recipient or a stem cell or donor lymphocyte infusion donor (not recorded which). It is not recorded whose cells these are; they may come from a transplant donor. V gene TRBV12-3 or TRBV12-4 combines with J gene TRBJ2-7, with D possibly being TRBD1 or TRBD2 (5 bases each). CDR3 loop: CASSLYGGGTRSYEQYF. The DNA for the CDR3 is TGTGCCAGCAGTCTTTATGGGGGTGGGACGCGATCCTACGAGCAGTACTTC.